This T cell receptor (beta chain) was captured by sequencing in a study of blood T cell repertoires in COVID-19. The overall study: Researchers got acute and convalescent COVID-19 samples from the United States, Italy and Spain. In each case, the material was cDNA or gDNA derived from T cells, B-cell-depleted T cells, or PBMCs.

The germline V and J ends were trimmed by 6 bases and 4 bases, with 21 bases remaining between them. The CDR3 contains 16 residues. Germline V gene sequence: CDR1 WNHNN, CDR2 SYGVQD (reference sequence). Original methodology: Estimated nucleated cell counts came from reference gene primer amplification. Data came from immunoSEQ multiplex PCR; TCRdb stores just in-frame clones and leaves some out. V and J calls and clone size are given by that table; D and trimming were obtained from the DNA. The table lists fewer than 140,000 clones, 71% of them singletons. The sequencing sample was made of peripheral blood. The chain recombines TRBV10-1 with TRBJ1-1; maybe TRBD1 (5 bases). The TCR comes from a human donor with acute or convalescent COVID-19. The donor label of this sample is uncertain. This chain's CDR3 is CASRIKSQALVTEAFF. The CDR3 nucleotides read TGCGCCAGCAGGATCAAATCACAGGCACTGGTCACTGAAGCTTTCTTT.